Given below is one T cell receptor beta chain in context. Its antigen is not known. The data were obtained in a study of cytomegalovirus exposure and HLA in healthy donors. Healthy bone marrow donors made up the cohort. V was shortened by 2 bases and J by 1 base, with 6 bases between the two germline ends. Germline lookup yields CDR1 SQVTM and CDR2 ANQGSEA. This CDR3 contains 12 residues. Notes on the study in general: It was taken for granted in presence/absence analyses that sequencing depth across donors was roughly uniform. Among TCR beta chains, those listed as cytomegalovirus-associated numbered about 150. In a later analysis, HLA-associated TCR beta chains were more clonally expanded than equally common others.

Vbeta (60) and Jbeta (13) primers were used in the PCR. Libraries were prepared by immunoSEQ multiplex PCR; TCRdb keeps only in-frame clonotypes and omits some of them. The repertoire consists of approximately 100,000 clones, with approximately 80% occurring once and the leading ten covering 9.5% to 12%. The specimen was PBMCs. The chain is built from TRBV29-1 and TRBJ2-7; D remains ambiguous. This TCR was sampled from a man aged 35 to 55 in good health and CMV-seropositive. The CDR3 DNA follows: TGCAGCGTTGAATTCGGGTCCTACGAGCAGTACTTC. It specifies CSVEFGSYEQYF.